One and the same sample provided the 10 T cell receptor beta chains below, sequenced in a study of Graves' ophthalmopathy and Graves' hyperthyroidism. RNA transcripts provided the template for amplifying TCR beta CDR3 regions. The library came from an HTBI-primed first-round RT-PCR and a second-round multiplex PCR. One entry per CDR3 protein results from TCRdb running MiXCR on the multiplex PCR reads. The sample lists roughly 1.1 million distinct CDR3 sequences, roughly two fifths occurring once. Sequenced sample: peripheral blood or thyroid tissue (not recorded which). These TCRs come from an adult man with Graves' hyperthyroidism.

In this sample, this clonotype turned up many times. The chain uses TRBV11-2 and TRBJ2-7; 13 positions agree with TRBD2. The CDR3 totals 15 residues. Germline CDR1 reads SGHAT; CDR2 reads FQNNGV. The junction had 6 bases not matched to a gene; V was cut back by 5 bases and J by 5 bases. For the CDR3, the DNA is TGTGCCAGCAGCCCAACTAGCGGGAGGGCCCACGAGCAGTACTTC. Translation gives CASSPTSGRAHEQYF.

This clonotype occurred a few times. An end of the junction does not agree with germline; a read error may underlie this. The J gene is TRBJ2-2, the V gene TRBV6-5; D gene unclear. CDR3 length equals 14 residues. Germline CDR1 MNHEY, CDR2 SVGAGI. The CDR3 sequence is CAISDSLRTGELFF. The CDR3, as DNA: TGTGCCATCAGTGATAGTTTGCGCACCGGGGAGCTGTTTTTT.

This clonotype was counted only a few times. V is TRBV5-4 and J is TRBJ1-3; no reliable D call. CDR3 size: 14 residues. The germline gives CDR1 SGHNT, CDR2 YYREEE (reference sequence). V lost 3 bases, J lost 5 bases, and 12 bases lay in between. CDR3 nucleotide sequence: TGTGCCAGCAGCTCTGAGGTTCCTAGAAACACCATATATTTT. Its protein is CASSSEVPRNTIYF.

The rearrangement uses TRBV20-1 and TRBJ1-6; 8 bases are shared with TRBD1. Germline V CDR1 and CDR2: DFQATT, SNEGSKA (reference sequence). V was clipped by 8 bases and J by 9 bases; unmatched bases: 15. CDR3 size: 15 residues. For the CDR3, the DNA is TGCAGTAGTACCCGGGGACAGGCGAGCGGTTCACCCCTCCACTTT. Its translation is CSSTRGQASGSPLHF.

The J gene is TRBJ1-5, the V gene TRBV3-1; D is unresolved. V shed 2 bases and J shed 2 bases, with 10 bases lying between them. CDR3 length: 15 residues. Germline V lookup: CDR1 LGHDT, CDR2 YNNKEL (reference sequence). CDR3 coding DNA: TGTGCCAGCAGCCAACTCGCCTCGGGCAATCAGCCCCAGCATTTT. This codes for CASSQLASGNQPQHF.

The chain recombines TRBV5-1 with TRBJ2-7; possibly TRBD2 for D (5 bases). The CDR3 covers 16 residues. The V gene's germline CDR1 is SGHRS and CDR2 YFSETQ. V dropped 0 bases and J dropped 2 bases, with 15 bases sitting between them. CDR3 DNA sequence: TGCGCCAGCAGCTTGGCTCCTGGGAGTAGCGCCTACGAGCAGTACTTC. As protein: CASSLAPGSSAYEQYF.

This clonotype was counted many times. This sequence joins TRBV10-3 and TRBJ1-1; perhaps TRBD1 as D (6 bases). Trimming removed 4 bases from V and 6 bases from J, with 18 bases in between. From germline, CDR1 is ENHRY and CDR2 SYGVKD. The CDR3 has 15 residues. CDR3 in amino acids: CAISGGHPAGAEAFF. CDR3 nucleotides: TGTGCCATCAGTGGGGGACACCCTGCCGGGGCTGAAGCTTTCTTT.

The chain uses TRBV7-9 and TRBJ2-7; 9 nucleotides line up with TRBD1. J gave up 0 bases and V 5 bases, and 8 bases lay outside the gene matches. Germline V gene sequence: CDR1 SEHNR, CDR2 FQNEAQ (reference sequence). This CDR3 is 16 amino acids long. CDR3 residues: CASSPQGAGSSYEQYF. CDR3 nucleotides: TGTGCCAGCAGCCCACAGGGGGCCGGGAGCTCCTACGAGCAGTACTTC.

On this clonotype itself: At one of its ends the junction is not consistent with the germline gene, which may arise from a read error. V gene TRBV5-1 combines with J gene TRBJ1-6; 7 bases match TRBD1. This CDR3 contains 16 residues. CDR1 and CDR2 from the germline V gene are SGHRS and YFSETQ. The CDR3 coding sequence is TGTGCCAGCGGCACGGGACAGCGACTAGATAATTCACCCCTCCACTTT. This codes for CASGTGQRLDNSPLHF.

This chain uses TRBV7-2 with TRBJ2-5; 8 nucleotides align to TRBD1. V was pared by 5 bases and J by 5 bases, with 13 bases of the junction left unmatched. The CDR3 is made up of 16 amino acids. Germline-derived CDR1 and CDR2 are SGHTA and FQGNSA. CDR3 DNA: TGTGCCAGCAGCCCTGGGGGGACAGGCGTCGGGGAGACCCAGTACTTC. Residues: CASSPGGTGVGETQYF.